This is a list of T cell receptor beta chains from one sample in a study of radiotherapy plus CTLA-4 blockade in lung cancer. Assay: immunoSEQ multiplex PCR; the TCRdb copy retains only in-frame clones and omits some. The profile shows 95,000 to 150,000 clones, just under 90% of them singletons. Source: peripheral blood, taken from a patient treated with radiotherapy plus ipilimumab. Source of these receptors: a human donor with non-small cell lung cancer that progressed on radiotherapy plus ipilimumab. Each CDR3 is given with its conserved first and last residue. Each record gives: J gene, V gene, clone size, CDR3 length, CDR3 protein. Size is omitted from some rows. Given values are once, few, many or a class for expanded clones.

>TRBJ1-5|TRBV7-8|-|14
CASSPRQAGQPQHF
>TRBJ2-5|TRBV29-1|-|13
CSVGQGFGETQYF
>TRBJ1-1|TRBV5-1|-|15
CASSLGAGEGTEAFF
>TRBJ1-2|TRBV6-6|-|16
CASSYSVRLTNYGYTF
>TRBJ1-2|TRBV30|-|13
CAWSTGGIGGYTF
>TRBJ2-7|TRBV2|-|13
CASTRSGPGEQYF
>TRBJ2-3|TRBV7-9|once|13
CATQNGYTDTQYF
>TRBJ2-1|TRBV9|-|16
CASSLRPRLAWNEQFF
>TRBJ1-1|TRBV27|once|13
CASSFRQNTEAFF
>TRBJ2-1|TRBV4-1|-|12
CASSLEGYEQFF
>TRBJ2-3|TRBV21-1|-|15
CASRITRGATDTQYF
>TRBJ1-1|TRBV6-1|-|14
CASRRRTWRDEAFF
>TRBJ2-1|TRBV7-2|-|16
CASSPQVAGGWNEQFF
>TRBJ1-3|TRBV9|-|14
CASSFRDTGNTIYF
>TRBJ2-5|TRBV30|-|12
CAGRWTKETQYF
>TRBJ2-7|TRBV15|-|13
CATSRDRGSEQYF
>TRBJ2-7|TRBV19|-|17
CASSSWISGRAPYEQYF
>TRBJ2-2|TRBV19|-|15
CASHVAGDHTGELFF
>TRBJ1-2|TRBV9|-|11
CASGGGGGYTF
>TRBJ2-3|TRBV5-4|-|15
CASSTRDRFTDTQYF
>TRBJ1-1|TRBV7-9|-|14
CASSTPGGARGAFF
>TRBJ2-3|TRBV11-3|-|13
CASSFGRTDTQYF
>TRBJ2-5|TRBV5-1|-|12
CASSLGQETQYF
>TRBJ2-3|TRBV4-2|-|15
CASSQAGQLTDTQYF
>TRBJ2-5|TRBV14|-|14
CASSSPGSRETQYF
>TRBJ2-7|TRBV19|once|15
CASSILAGVVHEQYF
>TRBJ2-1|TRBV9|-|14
CASSGGQGIGEQFF
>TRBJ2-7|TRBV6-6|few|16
CASSYSLAGDVDEQYF
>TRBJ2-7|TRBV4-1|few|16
CASSHAGTGRTYEQYF
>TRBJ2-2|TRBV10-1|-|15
CASAHGGQHTGELFF
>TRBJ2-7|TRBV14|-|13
CASSQTGVYEQYF
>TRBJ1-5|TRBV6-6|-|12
CASSSNNQPQHF
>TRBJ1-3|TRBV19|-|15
CASKEGDSSGNTIYF
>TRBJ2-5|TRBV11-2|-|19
CASSSSQGGSSGGWKTQYF
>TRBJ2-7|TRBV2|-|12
CATRGTFYEQYF
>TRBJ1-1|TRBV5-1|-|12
CASSRQGFEAFF
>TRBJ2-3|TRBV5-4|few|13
CASSSRVADTQYF
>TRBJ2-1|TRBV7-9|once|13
CASPGPARNEQFF
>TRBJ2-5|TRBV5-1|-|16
CASSPGLAGLQETQYF
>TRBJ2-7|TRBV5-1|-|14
CASSFGTGSFEQYF
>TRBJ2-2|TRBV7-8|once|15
CASSRVTGAPGELFF
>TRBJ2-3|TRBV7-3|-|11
CASSPRDTQYF
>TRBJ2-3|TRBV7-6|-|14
CASSSYPSTDTQYF
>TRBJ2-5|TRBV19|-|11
CATGQRETQYF
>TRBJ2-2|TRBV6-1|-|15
CASSEASTNTGELFF
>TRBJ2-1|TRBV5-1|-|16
CASSLIAGASYNEQFF
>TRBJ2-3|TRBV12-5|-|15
CASGPGQGGPDTQYF
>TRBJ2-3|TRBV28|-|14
CASSTYRGRDTQYF
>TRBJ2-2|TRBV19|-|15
CASSVPSGSYGELFF
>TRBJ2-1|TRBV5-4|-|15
CASSSRVQGSGEQFF
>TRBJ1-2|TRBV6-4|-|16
CASSPDRGAINYGYTF
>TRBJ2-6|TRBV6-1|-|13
CASGSSGANVLTF
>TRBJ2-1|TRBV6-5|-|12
CASRRGWDEQFF
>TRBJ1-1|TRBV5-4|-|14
CASSTLGQNTEAFF
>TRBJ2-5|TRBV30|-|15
CAWSGGVMRSETQYF
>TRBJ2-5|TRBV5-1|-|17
CASSLNPAGGRQETQYF
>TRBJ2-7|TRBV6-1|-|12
CASERGNYEQYF
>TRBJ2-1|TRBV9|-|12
CASSDRGHEQFF
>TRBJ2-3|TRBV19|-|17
CASSMDLAGGSTDTQYF